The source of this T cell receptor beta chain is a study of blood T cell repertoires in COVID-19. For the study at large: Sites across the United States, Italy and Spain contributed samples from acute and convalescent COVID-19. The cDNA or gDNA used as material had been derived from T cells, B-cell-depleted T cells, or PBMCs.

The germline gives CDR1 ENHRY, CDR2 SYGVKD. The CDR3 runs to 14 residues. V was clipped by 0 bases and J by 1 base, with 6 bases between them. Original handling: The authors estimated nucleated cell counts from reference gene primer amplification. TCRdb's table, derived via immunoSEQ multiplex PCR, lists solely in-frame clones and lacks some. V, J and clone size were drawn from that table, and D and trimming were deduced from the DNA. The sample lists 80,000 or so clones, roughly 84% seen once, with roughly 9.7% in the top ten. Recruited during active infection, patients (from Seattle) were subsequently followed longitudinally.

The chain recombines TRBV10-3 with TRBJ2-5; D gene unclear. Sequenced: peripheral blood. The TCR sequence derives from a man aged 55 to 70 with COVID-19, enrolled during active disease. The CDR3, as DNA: TGTGCCATCAGTGAGTCCGGGTCCCAAGAGACCCAGTACTTC. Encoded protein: CAISESGSQETQYF.